The source of this TCR beta chain is a study of blood T cell repertoires in COVID-19. Study background: From the United States, Italy and Spain came samples of acute and convalescent COVID-19. The analysed material was cDNA or gDNA that came from T cells, B-cell-depleted T cells, or PBMCs.

Looked up from germline, CDR1 is GTSNPN and CDR2 is SVGIG (reference sequence). Trimming took 8 bases from V and 2 from J; bases not matched to a gene: 11. The CDR3 runs to 15 residues. Under the authors' procedure: Estimation of nucleated cell counts was performed using reference gene primer amplification. Sequencing used immunoSEQ multiplex PCR; TCRdb keeps in-frame clones, though not all of them. That table supplies the V and J calls and clone size; D and trimming were determined from the DNA. The sample carries hundreds of thousands of clones, about 90% recorded once. This clonotype was sampled from a man aged 18 to 29 with active or convalescent COVID-19. The chain couples TRBV30 to TRBJ1-5; TRBD1 agrees at 8 bases. Sample: peripheral blood. DNA for the CDR3: TGTGCCCCTACTATCGAGACAGGGGGCAATCAGCCCCAGCATTTT. As protein: CAPTIETGGNQPQHF.